This T cell receptor beta chain was obtained from a study of cytomegalovirus exposure and HLA in healthy donors (dated by TCRdb to the late 2010s). Concerning the study at large: According to an earlier analysis of a few hundred of the donors, about 170 million T cells yielded 100 million or so unique TCR beta sequences and 276 Gb of sequence data. About 330 gigabases of sequencing data and 91 million or so unique TCR sequences made up an early release that covered about 640 HLA-typed donors. Of the roughly 400 genotyped donors, about 84% fell in the genetic ancestry cluster associated with self-reported Caucasian donors. The aim of the study was to test whether cataloging public T cell receptors could identify signatures of past pathogen exposure. The study used immunosequencing to profile the T cell repertoires of around 600 subjects and linked those repertoires to cytomegalovirus serostatus. A separate validation cohort of roughly 130 different subjects was used in addition to the roughly 620-subject first cohort. To predict cytomegalovirus infection status, the study combined high-throughput TCR immunosequencing, statistical association of individual TCRs with disease status, and machine learning. A later analysis re-analyzed previously published TCR beta repertoires from several hundred donors and added high-resolution HLA genotyping to study TCR occurrence patterns. In the later analysis, no new phenotypic data were used to find candidate immune exposures; instead, reliance was placed on TCR beta sequences and their occurrence across donors. In an earlier analysis of several hundred of the donors, high-throughput TCR beta sequencing was used to judge whether each TCR beta V gene segment behaved as functional or pseudogenic. Donor age, sex, ethnicity and CMV serostatus were compiled together with the repertoire data. A later genetic analysis took genome-wide SNP genotypes for about three fifths of the 666 donors and used that subset as a discovery cohort. All discovery cohort repertoires had been generated using a single sequencing platform. HLA typing included class I and class II loci at four-digit resolution. The number of typed donors differed by locus: about 620-640 for A, B, C, DRB1 and DQB1; approximately 520 for DQA1; around 610 for DPA1; and 400 to 480 for DPB1. Because of strong linkage in the cohort, roughly five DR-DQ haplotypes were treated as single units for association and clustering. On average, about 240,000 unique TCR beta nucleotide sequences were sequenced per donor among 300 to 500 genotyped donors of the cohort, with roughly 19% of those sequences being non-productive.

Broader findings and caveats from the paper: In vitro tests confirmed that three of the cytomegalovirus-associated TCR beta chains recognize cytomegalovirus antigens. In a later analysis, most CMV-associated TCR beta chains were found to appear HLA-restricted, with HLA associations seemingly driven largely by CMV exposure. This cohort had only TCR beta chains sequenced, and the lack of alpha or paired-chain data limited which features could be detected. Strong co-occurrence of HLA alleles, especially DR and DQ, made assigning TCR associations to individual alleles difficult. Some IMGT-functional V segments, including TRBV6-2 and TRBV6-3, could not be distinguished by the 87-base-pair reads and were therefore excluded. In an earlier analysis of about 600 of the donors, most TCR beta V segments appeared in productive rearrangements about 87% or about 30% of the time, broadly matching IMGT annotations. Specific HLA alleles were associated with roughly 17,000 TCR beta sequences at a false discovery rate of 0.05 in a later analysis. Most TCR sequences were seen in very few donors, while some public TCRs were found in many individuals. According to a later analysis, parvovirus B19, influenza, CMV and Epstein-Barr virus appeared linked to several top co-occurrence clusters. For the cohort, immune exposure information was limited to CMV serostatus. Sequencing depth was assumed to be roughly uniform across donors in the presence/absence analyses, though that assumption may not hold. A total of around 150 TCR beta chains were listed by the study as associated with cytomegalovirus. In both the original and validation cohorts, the classifier was reported to diagnose cytomegalovirus status with high specificity and sensitivity. The sequencing pipeline was judged likely to have produced a cluster of highly shared sequence variants as a technical artifact. Compared with the 666-donor mean, donors in an Asian-associated ancestry cluster had fewer N-insertions in productive TCRs, according to a later genetic analysis. Correlated functional status among segregating V segments might reflect linkage disequilibrium, but an unknown experimental factor could not be ruled out. The authors suggested that the approach could potentially be extended to other disease states and immunological phenotypes. Because HLA typing was missing for some donors at each locus, association tests included only the typed subset. Compared with equally common non-associated chains, HLA-associated TCR beta chains in a later analysis were more clonally expanded and had lower generation probabilities. A later analysis found that TCR association rates varied across HLA loci, with DRB1 alleles showing the most associated TCRs and HLA-C alleles the fewest. A further reported finding was that TCR beta sequences accurately predicted the HLA-A and HLA-B alleles for most subjects in the first cohort. An association between a missense DCLRE1C variant and V-gene and J-gene trimming of TCR beta chains was found in a later genetic analysis and replicated in an independent cohort. Approximately 18 rarely observed V segments, including chromosome 9 orphons, were excluded from the earlier analysis of several hundred of the donors because counts were too low.

The cohort was made up of several hundred healthy bone marrow donors. At the time of sampling, all cohort members were nominally healthy, though unrecorded immune exposures were likely present. The donor was CMV seropositive and belonged to the group of about 290 seropositive cohort members. Each donor provided a peripheral blood sample, and peripheral blood mononuclear cells were used for TCR beta sequencing. Genomic DNA was extracted from the blood cell samples with the Qiagen DNeasy Blood Extraction Kit. As concerns this clone: This clone's antigen is unknown. No base-level quality is on record; no much larger clone is a single base apart.

The CDR3 contains 11 residues, cysteine and phenylalanine counted. The sequence is cut down to CDR3 DNA, 33 bases in frame from base 1. V was cut back by 8 bases and J by 5 bases, leaving a gap of 9 bases between them. The germline V gene encodes CDR1 MDHEN and CDR2 SYDVKM. Library preparation employed the immunoSEQ multiplex PCR assay. For the multiplex PCR, a mixture combining 60 forward primers for TCR Vbeta segments and 13 reverse primers for TCR Jbeta segments was used. The CDR3 region of rearranged TCR beta genes was amplified from genomic DNA with a multiplex PCR assay. The Illumina HiSeq System was used to sequence the amplified TCR beta libraries as 87-base-pair reads. The original pipeline was this. A later analysis tallied some 79 million unique TCR beta chains across the 600 to 700 repertoires, and 10 million to 11 million of those chains were shared by two or more donors. A nearest-neighbor algorithm error-corrected the raw reads and collapsed the reads into unique sequences, merging closely related sequences to remove PCR and sequencing errors. To assign V, D and J gene segments, CDR3 sequences were aligned to IMGT reference sequences. For a sequence to be retained, at least a six-nucleotide match to both a V gene segment and a J gene segment was required. A rearrangement counted as productive if the CDR3 had no stop codons and remained in frame with V and J, and every other rearrangement counted as non-productive. CDR3 was defined by IMGT convention, running from the second conserved V-encoded cysteine to the conserved J-encoded phenylalanine. The earlier analysis of fewer than 750 of the donors excluded sequences that lacked an unambiguous match to a single V gene segment. An earlier analysis of several hundred of the donors called V segments functional above 56.7% productive rearrangements and segregating when the between-donor standard deviation exceeded 5%. A statistical classification framework was built for diagnosing cytomegalovirus status from the catalog of TCR beta chain sequences. A later analysis assigned V and J genes by comparing TCR nucleotide sequences with IMGT/GENE-DB human TR gene sequences. A later analysis assigned CDR3 sequences and most-parsimonious VDJ recombination scenarios with the TCRdist pipeline. In a later analysis, each TCR beta chain was defined by its CDR3 amino acid sequence together with its V-gene family, and reads lacking a unique V-gene family were excluded. A later analysis removed roughly 590 highly shared, low-generation-probability nucleotide sequences to deal with suspected cross-contamination and a sequencing artifact. A later analysis calculated a clonal expansion index for each public chain from normalized within-repertoire ranks of inferred template counts. In a later analysis, generation probabilities were computed with a VDJ recombination model fitted to out-of-frame rearrangements, and the resulting probabilities were checked against IGoR. In a later analysis, TCR-TCR, TCR-HLA and TCR-CMV co-occurrence was scored with hypergeometric tests, and a repertoire-size bias correction was applied to TCR pairs. In a later analysis, false discovery rates were estimated by permuting HLA or CMV assignments 20 times. A later analysis grouped co-occurring TCRs with DBSCAN, adding TCRdist sequence similarity when clustering within HLA-allele-positive subsets. Repertoires with fewer than 30,000 or more than 120,000 public chains, plus five repertoires with anomalous nucleotide sharing, were excluded from co-occurrence clustering. Drawn from immuneACCESS, this table holds only the in-frame rearrangements with V and J called that TCRdb kept. Clones are partly lost; checked studies trace under half to an unresolved V gene and leave the rest unexplained. Clonal size and the V and J genes are those of that table, whereas D and trimming came from the DNA. This sample has more than 90,000 clones in its table, and 65% to 75% of those were observed once. Jointly, the top ten make up more than 9% of the sample.

The chain joins TRBV28 to TRBJ1-2, with TRBD1 perhaps the D gene, on 5 matching bases. The clonotype comes from a woman between 50 and 59 years old in good health and CMV-seropositive. The sample taken for sequencing was PBMCs. The DNA reads as follows: TGTGCCAGCGGCGACAGTTATGGCTACACCTTC. Its product reads: CASGDSYGYTF.